Described below is a single T cell receptor (beta chain) sequence and its context. Antigen unknown. The V and J ends lost 9 bases and 0 bases respectively, with 18 bases between them. CDR3 length: 17 residues. Germline V gene data show CDR1 as SNHLY and CDR2 as FYNNEI. The record originates from a study of cytomegalovirus exposure and HLA in healthy donors. Both 60 Vbeta primers and 13 Jbeta primers went into the PCR. Sequencing used immunoSEQ multiplex PCR; TCRdb keeps in-frame clones, though not all of them. Among 100,000 to 120,000 clones listed, over 60% were seen once. Study-wide results and caveats: A prior analysis recorded that most TCR beta V segments were productive about 87% or about 30% of the time.

The chain employs TRBV2 and TRBJ1-6, with a tentative D call TRBD1 (6 bases). This sequence originates from a woman in her fifties or sixties in good health and CMV-seropositive. Sequencing used PBMCs. Here the CDR3 DNA reads TGTGCCAGTGAGGGGGATTTCATGAGCTCCTATAATTCACCCCTCCACTTT. This sequence encodes CASEGDFMSSYNSPLHF. Full variable domain (missing parts from reference TRBV2 and TRBJ1-6): EPEVTQTPSHQVTQMGQEVILRCVPISNHLYFYWYRQILGQKVEFLVSFYNNEISEKSEIFDDQFSVERPDGSNFTLKIRSTKLEDSAMYFCASEGDFMSSYNSPLHFGNGTRLTVT.